This T cell receptor (beta chain) is from a study of tumor-infiltrating lymphocytes in localized non-small cell lung cancer. Assay: immunoSEQ multiplex PCR; the TCRdb copy retains only in-frame clones and omits some. The data show fewer than 20,000 clones, approximately 80% seen once. Germline V gives CDR1 ENHRY, CDR2 SYGVKD. The CDR3 spans 15 residues. Between the trimmed V and J ends, which lost 10 bases and 5 bases, there was a span of 24 bases. The TCR was taken from a human donor with non-small cell lung cancer. What was sequenced was uninvolved lung tissue not adjacent to the tumor. The V gene is TRBV10-3, the J gene TRBJ2-7, with D perhaps TRBD2 (6 bases). This CDR3 reads CATGGSSGYVNEQYF. CDR3 coding DNA: TGTGCCACCGGAGGGTCGTCGGGATATGTAAACGAGCAGTACTTC.